This passage covers 28 T cell receptor beta chains from one sample sequenced in a study of shared clonotypes between healthy human individuals (dated by TCRdb to about 2020). Preparation of the library involved the immunoSEQ multiplex PCR assay. TCRdb holds this immuneACCESS table with in-frame rearrangements only. Some clones are missing; in checked studies, unresolved V genes explain under half, and the rest has no known cause. A total of millions of clones appear in this sample, roughly 91% of them only once. About 1.8% of the sample is in the top ten clones. CD8 naive samples consisted of CD45RO-negative cells that were positively selected for CCR7, yielding a CD45RA+CCR7+ population without TemRA cells. The sample was naive CD8+ T cells from PBMCs. Read against the paper, the sample's cell subset or site label means: CD45RA+CCR7+. The receptors come from a man between 18 and 35 years old in good health. Some clones in this sample may be carry-over from other donors' samples.

Concerning this clone itself: Different DNA sequences within this sample yield the same CDR3. The chain links TRBV6-6 to TRBJ2-7; D is perhaps TRBD2 (6 bases). Germline V gene lookup returns CDR1 MNHNY and CDR2 SVGAGI (reference sequence). The CDR3 is made up of 16 amino acids. V dropped 0 bases and J dropped 5 bases, with 17 bases sitting between them. The CDR3 coding sequence is TGTGCCAGCAGTTACTCCACTAGCAGGAATCCGCACGAGCAGTACTTC. Its protein product is CASSYSTSRNPHEQYF.

In nucleotides, the CDR3 is TGTGCCATCAGTGAGAGGGAAGGGGATACGCAGTATTTT. Translating it yields CAISEREGDTQYF. V and J are TRBV10-3 and TRBJ2-3; D gene uncertain. The CDR3 runs 13 residues. Looked up from germline, CDR1 is ENHRY and CDR2 is SYGVKD. V gave up 2 bases and J gave up 6 bases, with 9 bases separating them.

The chain combines TRBV7-9 with TRBJ1-2; D remains unclear. V lost 8 bases and J 1 base, leaving 11 bases between the germline ends. CDR3 length: 13 amino acids. In germline, CDR1 is SEHNR, CDR2 FQNEAQ (reference sequence). CDR3 DNA sequence: TGTGCCAGCGCAACCGCCGGTAACTATGGCTACACCTTC. Amino acid sequence: CASATAGNYGYTF.

This chain connects TRBV28 to TRBJ1-1; D is perhaps TRBD1 (6 bases). This CDR3 has 13 amino acids. Trimming left V 2 bases short and J 6 bases short, with 10 bases between. CDR1 is MDHEN, CDR2 SYDVKM, per germline. The CDR3 DNA sequence: TGTGCCAGCAGTTTACGAGGGGGGGCTGAAGCTTTCTTT. Its translation is CASSLRGGAEAFF.

The chain joins TRBV7-9 to TRBJ2-1; D unclear. This CDR3 is 12 amino acids long. V was trimmed by 6 bases and J by 8 bases, leaving 11 bases between them. Germline CDR1 SEHNR, CDR2 FQNEAQ (reference sequence). CDR3 amino acids: CASSSLGDEQFF. The CDR3 DNA reads TGTGCCAGCAGTTCGCTAGGCGATGAGCAGTTCTTC.

Comment on this clone: Additional DNA sequences in this sample encode the identical CDR3. The V gene is TRBV4-3, the J gene TRBJ1-2; D might be TRBD1 (5 bases). The CDR3 spans 16 residues. The V end lost 0 bases, the J end lost 8 bases, and 19 bases lay between the germline ends. Germline V gene sequence: CDR1 LGHNA, CDR2 YSLEER. The CDR3 nucleotides read TGCGCCAGCAGCCAAGAAGGCGGTCTGGGGGGGAACGGCTACACCTTC. This sequence encodes CASSQEGGLGGNGYTF.

The chain combines TRBV29-1 with TRBJ2-1; 11 bases map to TRBD2. J lost 3 bases, V lost 1 base, and 5 bases had no gene match. The CDR3 runs 16 residues. Germline V lookup: CDR1 SQVTM, CDR2 ANQGSEA. The chain's CDR3 is CSVEGGSGRDYNEQFF. CDR3 nucleotide sequence: TGCAGCGTTGAAGGGGGTAGCGGGAGGGACTACAATGAGCAGTTCTTC.

As concerns this clone: Other DNA sequences in the same sample also yield this CDR3. The genes are TRBV7-9 and TRBJ2-7; TRBD2 might be the D (6 bases). V lost 3 bases to trimming and J lost 2 bases, with 8 bases between them. The CDR3 runs to 13 residues. The V gene's germline CDR1 is SEHNR and CDR2 FQNEAQ (reference sequence). CDR3 loop: CASSLASAYEQYF. CDR3 bases: TGTGCCAGCAGCTTGGCTAGCGCCTACGAGCAGTACTTC.

The rearrangement links TRBV6-6 to TRBJ2-7; D gene unclear. With 0 bases removed from V and 3 bases from J, the gap between germline ends came to 15 bases. This CDR3 comprises 16 residues. The germline gives CDR1 MNHNY, CDR2 SVGAGI (reference sequence). The chain's CDR3 is CASSYSSPGSNYEQYF. The CDR3 DNA reads as TGTGCCAGCAGTTACTCGAGTCCCGGATCCAACTACGAGCAGTACTTC.

This sequence joins TRBV28 and TRBJ2-1; the match to TRBD2 covers 8 bases. The CDR3 loop spans 16 amino acids. The J segment lost 8 bases and the V segment lost 1 base, leaving 10 bases of the junction unmatched. From germline, CDR1 is MDHEN and CDR2 SYDVKM. CDR3 region: CASSLFGGRPSHEQFF. The CDR3, as DNA: TGTGCCAGCAGTTTATTCGGCGGGAGGCCTAGCCATGAGCAGTTCTTC. The full variable domain, with the rest looked up from reference TRBV28 and TRBJ2-1, is DVKVTQSSRYLVKRTGEKVFLECVQDMDHENMFWYRQDPGLGLRLIYFSYDVKMKEKGDIPEGYSVSREKKERFSLILESASTNQTSMYLCASSLFGGRPSHEQFFGPGTRLTVL.

The rearrangement joins TRBV11-1 to TRBJ1-1; 9 bases match TRBD1. Germline lookup yields CDR1 SGHAT and CDR2 FQDESV (reference sequence). With V trimmed by 5 bases and J by 4 bases, 8 bases remained unmatched. The CDR3 has 15 residues. CDR3: CASSAHRGPSTEAFF. CDR3 bases: TGTGCCAGCAGCGCGCACAGGGGGCCTAGCACTGAAGCTTTCTTT.

V is TRBV27 and J is TRBJ1-5; D might be TRBD1 (6 bases). The V end lost 11 bases, the J end lost 3 bases, and 14 bases lay between the germline ends. Per the germline V gene, CDR1 is MNHEY and CDR2 is SMNVEV (reference sequence). This CDR3 contains 13 residues. For the CDR3, the DNA is TGTGCCTCCGGGGACAAGTACAATCAGCCCCAGCATTTT. Translated, it gives CASGDKYNQPQHF.

Comments on this clone: The sample has other DNA sequences that encode this CDR3 too. The V call is TRBV5-6, the J call TRBJ2-1; no clear D gene. Germline CDR1 is SGHDT and CDR2 is YYEEEE. The CDR3 runs 11 residues. The germline V and J ends were trimmed by 0 bases and 7 bases, with 2 bases remaining between them. The CDR3 bases are TGTGCCAGCAGCTTGGGAAATGAGCAGTTCTTC. It is translated as CASSLGNEQFF.

J is TRBJ2-3 and V is TRBV19; D is tentatively TRBD1 or TRBD2 (5 bases each). From germline, CDR1 is LNHDA and CDR2 SQIVND (reference sequence). V lost 3 bases and J lost 6, with 16 bases in between. CDR3 length: 15 amino acids. CDR3 residues: CASSMIFLRGDTQYF. The CDR3 region has the DNA TGTGCCAGTAGTATGATATTTTTGAGGGGCGATACGCAGTATTTT. Based on the CDR3 plus reference TRBV19 and TRBJ2-3, the full variable domain is DGGITQSPKYLFRKEGQNVTLSCEQNLNHDAMYWYRQDPGQGLRLIYYSQIVNDFQKGDIAEGYSVSREKKESFPLTVTSAQKNPTAFYLCASSMIFLRGDTQYFGPGTRLTVL.

The chain carries TRBV6-6 and TRBJ1-1, with D perhaps TRBD1 (5 bases). CDR1 MNHNY and CDR2 SVGAGI come from the germline V gene (reference sequence). This CDR3 comprises 14 residues. The V end was cut by 5 bases, the J end by 0 bases, with 10 bases between. CDR3 DNA: TGTGCCAGCAGTCACGGGGGAGTGAACACTGAAGCTTTCTTT. Amino acids: CASSHGGVNTEAFF.

The chain carries TRBV10-2 and TRBJ2-1, with D unclear. Trimming left V 6 bases short and J 0 bases short, with 9 bases between. Germline loops: CDR1 WSHSY, CDR2 SAAADI. This CDR3 is 14 amino acids long. CDR3 coding DNA: TGCGCCAGCAGGGTTCGGAGCTCCTACAATGAGCAGTTCTTC. Its translation is CASRVRSSYNEQFF.

The chain has TRBV6-5 and TRBJ2-7; TRBD1 aligns across 10 bases. Germline V gene lookup returns CDR1 MNHEY and CDR2 SVGAGI. Trimming took 6 bases from V and 6 from J; bases not matched to a gene: 5. This CDR3 has 13 amino acids. CDR3 amino acids: CASSKTGGGEQYF. CDR3 coding DNA: TGTGCCAGCAGCAAGACAGGGGGCGGCGAGCAGTACTTC.

This clone was seen a single time. V and J are TRBV19 and TRBJ2-5, with D unresolved. This CDR3 contains 20 residues. Trimming left V 3 bases short and J 1 base short, with 27 bases between. Germline assignment: CDR1 LNHDA and CDR2 SQIVND (reference sequence). CDR3 sequence: CASSMPRTPLLQSPQETQYF. For the CDR3, the DNA is TGTGCCAGTAGTATGCCCCGTACTCCCCTTCTACAGAGCCCCCAAGAGACCCAGTACTTC.

The chain uses TRBV28 and TRBJ2-3; D gene uncertain. Trimming pared 6 bases from V and 0 bases from J, leaving 4 bases between. Germline CDR1 reads MDHEN; CDR2 reads SYDVKM. There are 12 residues in the CDR3. The CDR3 loop is CASSKSTDTQYF. CDR3 nucleotides: TGTGCCAGCAGCAAGAGCACAGATACGCAGTATTTT. Full variable domain (outside the CDR3, taken from reference TRBV28 and TRBJ2-3): DVKVTQSSRYLVKRTGEKVFLECVQDMDHENMFWYRQDPGLGLRLIYFSYDVKMKEKGDIPEGYSVSREKKERFSLILESASTNQTSMYLCASSKSTDTQYFGPGTRLTVL.

The rearrangement links TRBV13 to TRBJ1-4; no reliable D call. Germline loops: CDR1 PRHDT, CDR2 FYEKMQ (reference sequence). V was cut by 2 bases and J by 7 bases, with 11 bases left in between. The CDR3 has 14 residues. CDR3 protein: CASSLQPFAEKLFF. CDR3 DNA: TGTGCCAGCAGCTTACAGCCCTTCGCTGAAAAACTGTTTTTT.

This clone was detected only once. The rearrangement joins TRBV2 to TRBJ1-6; D is uncertain. V lost 6 bases, J lost 6 bases, and 21 bases lay in between. This CDR3 region has 17 residues. The germline V gene encodes CDR1 SNHLY and CDR2 FYNNEI. CDR3 coding DNA: TGTGCCAGCAGCGGACCGAGGTGGGCAGCCCTTAATTCACCCCTCCACTTT. Translated, it gives CASSGPRWAALNSPLHF.

This chain connects TRBV7-9 to TRBJ1-2; D uncertain. CDR1 SEHNR and CDR2 FQNEAQ come from the germline V gene (reference sequence). CDR3 length equals 11 residues. Trimming pared 2 bases from V and 6 bases from J, leaving 4 bases between. CDR3 nucleotide sequence: TGTGCCAGCAGCTTATGGGATGGCTACACCTTC. Encoded protein: CASSLWDGYTF.

The table lists this clone with a few counts. The genes are TRBV27 and TRBJ2-7, with 9 bases aligning to TRBD1. The CDR3 is made up of 16 amino acids. The germline CDR1 and CDR2 sequences are MNHEY and SMNVEV (reference sequence). Losses at the gene ends were 8 bases for V and 4 bases for J; bases not matched to a gene: 15. The CDR3 sequence: CASALDIGTGSYEQYF. In DNA form, the CDR3 reads TGTGCCAGCGCCCTTGACATCGGGACAGGGAGTTACGAGCAGTACTTC.

The rearrangement uses TRBV10-3 and TRBJ2-5; 11 bases map to TRBD1. The CDR3 has 14 residues. V gave up 10 bases and J gave up 5 bases; unmatched junction bases: 9. Germline V gene data show CDR1 as ENHRY and CDR2 as SYGVKD. CDR3 in DNA: TGTGCCACTCACCGGACAGGGGGCTTCGAGACCCAGTACTTC. Translated: CATHRTGGFETQYF.

This sequence joins TRBV5-1 and TRBJ2-3, with 7 bases that match TRBD2. The ends lost 5 bases at V and 1 base at J; junction bases unmatched: 7. CDR1 and CDR2 from the germline V gene are SGHRS and YFSETQ. CDR3 size: 15 residues. CDR3 sequence reads: CASSNRGGGTDTQYF. DNA of the CDR3: TGCGCCAGCAGTAATAGGGGAGGGGGCACAGATACGCAGTATTTT.

This chain uses TRBV4-1 with TRBJ1-4, with no clear D. Germline V CDR1 and CDR2: MGHRA, YSYEKL. V was cut by 0 bases and J by 14 bases, with 13 bases left in between. CDR3 length equals 13 residues. CDR3 bases: TGCGCCAGCAGCCAAGATCTTGCAGATCGGCTGTTTTTT. Translating gives CASSQDLADRLFF.

The chain recombines TRBV28 with TRBJ2-3; D possibly corresponds to TRBD1 (6 bases). The V gene lost 3 bases and the J gene lost 3 bases, with 16 bases spanning the gap. The germline gives CDR1 MDHEN, CDR2 SYDVKM. The CDR3 extends over 16 amino acids. The CDR3 is CASSFPGVVSTDTQYF. The CDR3 DNA reads TGTGCCAGCAGTTTCCCAGGGGTAGTATCTACAGATACGCAGTATTTT.

J is TRBJ1-5 and V is TRBV7-8; TRBD1 agrees at 9 bases. The CDR3 is made up of 20 amino acids. Germline values: CDR1 SGHVS, CDR2 FQNEAQ. After removal of 1 base from V and 0 bases from J, the junction contained 13 bases not matched to a gene. CDR3 sequence: CASSLVIRQGGLYSNQPQHF. CDR3 bases: TGTGCCAGCAGCTTAGTAATCCGACAGGGGGGCCTATATAGCAATCAGCCCCAGCATTTT.